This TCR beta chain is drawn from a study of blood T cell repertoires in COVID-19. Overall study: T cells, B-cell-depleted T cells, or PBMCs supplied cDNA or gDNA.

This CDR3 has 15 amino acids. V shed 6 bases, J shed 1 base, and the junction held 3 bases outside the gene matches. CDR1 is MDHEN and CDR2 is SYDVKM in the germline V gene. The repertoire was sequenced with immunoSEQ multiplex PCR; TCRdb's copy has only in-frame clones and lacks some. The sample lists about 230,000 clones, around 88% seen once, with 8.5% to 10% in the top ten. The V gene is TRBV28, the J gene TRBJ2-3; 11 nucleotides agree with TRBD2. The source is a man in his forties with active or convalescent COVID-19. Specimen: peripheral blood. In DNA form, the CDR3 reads TGTGCCAGCAGCCTTAGCGGGGGGGGCACAGATACGCAGTATTTT. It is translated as CASSLSGGGTDTQYF.